A selection of T cell receptor beta chains follows, all from one sample in a study of blood T cell repertoires in COVID-19. Only in-frame clones appear in the TCRdb table, and some are missing; sequencing was by immunoSEQ multiplex PCR. The data show about 23,000 clones, with around 90% seen just once and over 15% held by the top ten. Sequenced material: peripheral blood. The receptors here all came from a human donor in a cohort sampled during active COVID-19. Both conserved end residues are part of each CDR3. The order of the fields is J gene, V gene, D gene, clone size, CDR3 protein, CDR3 DNA. A D gene is named only where the DNA matches it firmly. Some rows mark clone size as missing; the rest say once, few, many or name a class of expanded clone.

j_call: TRBJ1-3
v_call: TRBV5-1
d_call: -
clone_size: once
cdr3_aa: CASTQVPSGNTIYF
cdr3_nt: TGCGCCAGTACTCAGGTCCCCTCTGGAAACACCATATATTTT

j_call: TRBJ2-5
v_call: TRBV14
d_call: -
clone_size: -
cdr3_aa: CASSFIPGLLKETQYF
cdr3_nt: TGTGCCAGCAGCTTCATACCAGGCTTACTTAAAGAGACCCAGTACTTC

j_call: TRBJ2-7
v_call: TRBV6-5
d_call: TRBD2
clone_size: few
cdr3_aa: CASAPRGVPYEQYF
cdr3_nt: TGTGCCAGCGCACCCCGGGGGGTCCCCTACGAGCAGTACTTC

j_call: TRBJ1-1
v_call: TRBV19
d_call: TRBD1
clone_size: -
cdr3_aa: CASTDRLTGGAEAFF
cdr3_nt: TGTGCCAGTACCGACAGGCTAACAGGGGGTGCTGAAGCTTTCTTT

j_call: TRBJ2-3
v_call: TRBV14
d_call: -
clone_size: -
cdr3_aa: CASSRLVSTDTQYF
cdr3_nt: TGTGCCAGCAGCCGGTTAGTTAGCACAGATACGCAGTATTTT

j_call: TRBJ2-5
v_call: TRBV7-9
d_call: -
clone_size: -
cdr3_aa: CASSLGRQGGETQYF
cdr3_nt: TGTGCCAGCAGCTTAGGACGACAGGGAGGAGAGACCCAGTACTTC

j_call: TRBJ2-1
v_call: TRBV19
d_call: TRBD1
clone_size: -
cdr3_aa: CASSVQGTYNEQFF
cdr3_nt: TGTGCCAGTAGTGTACAGGGGACCTACAATGAGCAGTTCTTC

j_call: TRBJ1-2
v_call: TRBV6-2/TRBV6-3
d_call: TRBD1
clone_size: few
cdr3_aa: CASSYKSNAGQGTYGYTF
cdr3_nt: TGTGCCAGCAGTTACAAAAGTAACGCGGGACAGGGGACCTATGGCTACACCTTC

j_call: TRBJ1-5
v_call: TRBV6-5
d_call: TRBD1
clone_size: -
cdr3_aa: CASSWTGNQPQHF
cdr3_nt: TGTGCCAGCAGTTGGACAGGGAATCAGCCCCAGCATTTT

j_call: TRBJ2-7
v_call: TRBV15
d_call: -
clone_size: -
cdr3_aa: CATSSGFRNIGF
cdr3_nt: TGTGCCACCAGCAGTGGGTTCAGGAACATCGGCTTC

j_call: TRBJ2-1
v_call: TRBV30
d_call: TRBD2
clone_size: once
cdr3_aa: CACAPDPSGGKREQFF
cdr3_nt: TGTGCCTGCGCACCCGACCCTAGCGGGGGGAAGCGTGAGCAGTTCTTC

j_call: TRBJ2-7
v_call: TRBV9
d_call: TRBD1
clone_size: -
cdr3_aa: CASSGSWDSLYEQYF
cdr3_nt: TGTGCCAGCAGCGGAAGCTGGGACAGTTTATACGAGCAGTACTTC

j_call: TRBJ2-7
v_call: TRBV10-3
d_call: TRBD1
clone_size: -
cdr3_aa: CAISKTGGESYEQYF
cdr3_nt: TGTGCCATCAGCAAGACAGGGGGAGAATCCTACGAGCAGTACTTC

j_call: TRBJ2-7
v_call: TRBV6-2/TRBV6-3
d_call: -
clone_size: -
cdr3_aa: CASSPPTYEQYF
cdr3_nt: TGTGCCAGCAGCCCCCCCACCTACGAGCAGTACTTC

j_call: TRBJ2-5
v_call: TRBV6-4
d_call: TRBD2
clone_size: -
cdr3_aa: CASSEPSGGAEKTQYF
cdr3_nt: TGTGCCAGCAGTGAGCCTAGCGGGGGGGCCGAGAAGACCCAGTACTTC

j_call: TRBJ1-2
v_call: TRBV2
d_call: -
clone_size: few
cdr3_aa: CASSVEGSGGYTF
cdr3_nt: TGTGCCAGCAGTGTGGAAGGAAGCGGGGGCTACACCTTC

j_call: TRBJ2-3
v_call: TRBV5-4
d_call: -
clone_size: -
cdr3_aa: CASSSNRGGFSTDTQYF
cdr3_nt: TGTGCCAGCAGCTCCAACCGAGGGGGTTTCAGCACAGATACGCAGTATTTT

j_call: TRBJ2-2
v_call: TRBV15
d_call: -
clone_size: few
cdr3_aa: CATSRDPGVGGELFF
cdr3_nt: TGTGCCACCAGCAGAGACCCAGGGGTTGGCGGGGAGCTGTTTTTT

j_call: TRBJ2-2
v_call: TRBV25-1
d_call: TRBD1
clone_size: -
cdr3_aa: CASSDPRQGEVNTGELFF
cdr3_nt: TGTGCCAGCAGTGATCCCCGACAGGGGGAGGTTAACACCGGGGAGCTGTTTTTT

j_call: TRBJ2-6
v_call: TRBV5-1
d_call: TRBD1
clone_size: few
cdr3_aa: CASSPIRQGAGANVLTF
cdr3_nt: TGCGCCAGCAGCCCTATTCGACAGGGGGCTGGGGCCAACGTCCTGACTTTC

j_call: TRBJ1-3
v_call: TRBV7-2
d_call: -
clone_size: -
cdr3_aa: CASSLREDPGSGNTIYF
cdr3_nt: TGTGCCAGCAGCTTGAGGGAAGACCCCGGCTCTGGAAACACCATATATTTT